What follows are 25 T cell receptor beta chains derived from one specimen sequenced in a study of post-analysis software for immune sequencing data. General study findings and limits: Patients had higher frequencies than controls of roughly five TRBV segments, including TRBV5-6, TRBV5-1 and TRBV20-1.

Unique-molecular-identifier-tagged TCR beta cDNA libraries were used. TCRdb fed the PCR reads into MiXCR, producing one record per CDR3 protein. The sample carries about half a million distinct CDR3 sequences, around a third recorded once. These receptors are not linked to any known antigen. The sample comprised blood. The receptors were gathered from a girl aged 2-17 years with multiple sclerosis.

V is TRBV5-1 and J is TRBJ2-7; no clear D. CDR1 SGHRS and CDR2 YFSETQ come from the germline V gene. V was pared by 5 bases and J by 2 bases, with 14 bases between. This CDR3 has 14 amino acids. CDR3 sequence: CASREGTSPYEQYF. The CDR3 DNA reads as TGCGCCAGCAGGGAAGGCACGTCGCCCTACGAGCAGTACTTC.

The CDR3 DNA reads TGTGCCAGCAAGGCGGGGAGTGTAGCTTTCTTT. As protein: CASKAGSVAFF. V gene TRBV6-5 combines with J gene TRBJ1-1, with unresolved D. Trimming removed 7 bases at V and 10 bases at J, with 13 bases between. The CDR3 covers 11 residues. Germline-derived CDR1 and CDR2 are MNHEY and SVGAGI.

The sample holds a few counts of this clonotype. This rearrangement joins TRBV3-1 to TRBJ2-5; 8 positions agree with TRBD1. The CDR3 sequence is 15 residues long. The J segment lost 5 bases and the V segment lost 5 bases, leaving 10 bases of the junction unmatched. Germline-derived CDR1 and CDR2 are LGHDT and YNNKEL (reference sequence). This chain's CDR3 is CASSSWTGLVETQYF. CDR3 DNA: TGTGCCAGCAGCTCATGGACAGGGTTGGTGGAGACCCAGTACTTC.

J is TRBJ1-5 and V is TRBV5-4; unclear D gene. Trimming removed 5 bases at V and 0 bases at J, with 12 bases between. Germline loops: CDR1 SGHNT, CDR2 YYREEE (reference sequence). CDR3 length equals 15 residues. CDR3 sequence: CASSTYGSSNQPQHF. The CDR3 bases are TGTGCCAGCAGTACATATGGCTCTAGCAATCAGCCCCAGCATTTT.

This clonotype appeared a few times. This chain links TRBV6-6 with TRBJ1-1; D gene ambiguous. The V end was cut by 5 bases, the J end by 11 bases, with 21 bases between. The length of the CDR3 is 14 residues. CDR1 is MNHNY and CDR2 is SVGAGI in the germline V gene (reference sequence). CDR3 residues: CASSHILVGGGAFF. The CDR3 DNA reads as TGTGCCAGCAGTCATATTTTGGTTGGAGGTGGCGCTTTCTTT.

V usage is TRBV3-1 and J usage is TRBJ2-5, with 8 bases identical to TRBD2. Germline V lookup: CDR1 LGHDT, CDR2 YNNKEL (reference sequence). This CDR3 has 16 residues. The V gene end was trimmed by 1 base and the J gene end by 0 bases; junction bases not matched to a gene: 4. CDR3 sequence (DNA): TGTGCCAGCAGCCAAGCGGCTAGCGGGTACCAAGAGACCCAGTACTTC. Protein product: CASSQAASGYQETQYF.

This clonotype was counted between two and nine times. The V and J genes are TRBV5-1 and TRBJ2-1; D is perhaps TRBD1 (5 bases). V was pared by 3 bases and J by 0 bases, with 10 bases between. The CDR3 spans 15 residues. Per the germline V gene, CDR1 is SGHRS and CDR2 is YFSETQ. In nucleotides, the CDR3 is TGCGCCAGCAGCTCCGGACATAGCTCCTACAATGAGCAGTTCTTC. It codes for CASSSGHSSYNEQFF. Full variable domain (remainder filled in from reference TRBV5-1 and TRBJ2-1): KAGVTQTPRYLIKTRGQQVTLSCSPISGHRSVSWYQQTPGQGLQFLFEYFSETQRNKGNFPGRFSGRQFSNSRSEMNVSTLELGDSALYLCASSSGHSSYNEQFFGPGTRLTVL.

This clonotype was counted a few times. The J gene is TRBJ2-3, the V gene TRBV15; weak D call: TRBD1 (6 bases). V shed 8 bases and J shed 6 bases, with 15 bases lying between them. Germline lookup yields CDR1 LNHNV and CDR2 YYDKDF (reference sequence). CDR3 length: 13 residues. CDR3 nucleotides: TGTGCCACCTCAGGGGCTTGGGGGGATACGCAGTATTTT. Translation gives CATSGAWGDTQYF.

The chain has TRBV5-1 and TRBJ2-3; 8 bases map to TRBD1. Germline assignment: CDR1 SGHRS and CDR2 YFSETQ. Losses at the gene ends were 0 bases for V and 4 bases for J; bases not matched to a gene: 7. The CDR3 consists of 16 residues. The CDR3 reads CASSLGGTGQADTQYF. DNA for the CDR3: TGCGCCAGCAGCTTGGGAGGGACAGGTCAAGCAGATACGCAGTATTTT.

The chain links TRBV29-1 to TRBJ1-4, with 7 bases fitting TRBD1. The CDR3 length is 14 residues. V lost 6 bases to trimming and J lost 5 bases; unmatched junction nucleotides: 9. Germline V CDR1 and CDR2: SQVTM, ANQGSEA. CDR3 region: CSVGTAVGNEKLFF. The DNA for the CDR3 is TGCAGCGTGGGGACAGCAGTCGGCAATGAAAAACTGTTTTTT.

Only a few counts were recorded for this clonotype. The genes are TRBV12-3 or TRBV12-4 and TRBJ1-2; D not certain. This CDR3 region has 14 residues. Trimming took 6 bases from V and 4 from J, leaving 15 bases between them. The chain's CDR3 is CASSPPLLIYGYTF. The CDR3 nucleotides are TGTGCCAGCAGCCCCCCTCTTTTGATCTATGGCTACACCTTC.

This clonotype was counted only a few times. V and J are TRBV18 and TRBJ2-5, with TRBD2 identical over 7 bases. The junction had 7 bases not matched to a gene; V was cut back by 3 bases and J by 3 bases. The germline CDR1 and CDR2 sequences are KGHSH and LQKENI. The CDR3 is made up of 15 amino acids. CDR3 nucleotides: TGTGCCAGCTCACCCTTACGAGCGGGAAAAGAGACCCAGTACTTC. It is translated as CASSPLRAGKETQYF.

This rearrangement joins TRBV5-1 to TRBJ2-5; D is unresolved. Judging by the DNA end, TRBJ2-7 fits better; the J call may be wrong. Germline lookup yields CDR1 SGHRS and CDR2 YFSETQ. The CDR3 loop spans 13 amino acids. The CDR3 protein is CASSLAPEYEQYF. Written as DNA, the CDR3 is TGCGCCAGCAGCTTGGCTCCCGAATACGAGCAGTACTTC.

This sequence joins TRBV15 and TRBJ2-5, with 8 bases matching TRBD2. CDR1 is LNHNV, CDR2 YYDKDF, per germline (reference sequence). The CDR3 sequence is 15 residues long. With V trimmed by 5 bases and J by 5 bases, 10 bases remained unmatched. In DNA form, the CDR3 reads TGTGCCACCAGCGGGGGACTAGGAGGCGGGGAGACCCAGTACTTC. It codes for CATSGGLGGGETQYF.

This sequence joins TRBV4-2 and TRBJ1-2, with D unresolved. Trimming took 8 bases from V and 4 from J, leaving 11 bases between them. Germline assignment: CDR1 LGHNA and CDR2 YNFKEQ. CDR3 length equals 12 residues. CDR3 region: CASGKAGYGYTF. The CDR3 region has the DNA TGTGCCAGCGGAAAGGCGGGCTATGGCTACACCTTC.

In this sample, this clonotype turned up a few times. The CDR3 sequence: CATSGGSDYGYTF. In DNA form, the CDR3 reads TGTGCCACCAGTGGAGGGAGTGACTATGGCTACACCTTC. V and J are TRBV24-1 and TRBJ1-2; D is uncertain. Germline V gives CDR1 KGHDR, CDR2 SFDVKD. V lost 5 bases to trimming and J lost 3 bases, with 9 bases between them. This CDR3 has 13 amino acids.

With respect to this clonotype: Since a much larger clone is just one base distant, this may be a read error. This chain joins TRBV3-1 and TRBJ2-1; 11 bases are shared with TRBD2. The J call may be in error: the DNA end matches TRBJ2-7 better. The CDR3 has 15 residues. Per the germline V gene, CDR1 is LGHDT and CDR2 is YNNKEL (reference sequence). CDR3 nucleotides: TGTGCCAGCAGGTCCACCGGGACTAGCGGCAATGAGCAGTACTTC. Amino acid sequence: CASRSTGTSGNEQYF.

The DNA of the CDR3 is TGCGCCAGCAGCTTGTGGCTGAGCGGGTCGTCCAATGAGCAGTTCTTC. Its translation: CASSLWLSGSSNEQFF. The V gene is TRBV5-1, the J gene TRBJ2-1; maybe TRBD2 (6 bases). With 1 base removed from V and 6 bases from J, the gap between germline ends came to 17 bases. The CDR3 is 16 amino acids. Germline CDR1 SGHRS, CDR2 YFSETQ.

The J gene is TRBJ1-5, the V gene TRBV7-9, with 9 bases fitting TRBD1. This CDR3 is built from 14 residues. CDR1 is SEHNR and CDR2 is FQNEAQ in the germline V gene (reference sequence). V was pared by 4 bases and J by 10 bases, with 8 bases of the junction left unmatched. The CDR3 reads CASSSRDREFPQHF. The CDR3 DNA reads as TGTGCCAGCAGCTCACGGGACAGGGAATTCCCCCAGCATTTT. Variable domain in full (rest from reference TRBV7-9 and TRBJ1-5): DTGVSQNPRHKITKRGQNVTFRCDPISEHNRLYWYRQTLGQGPEFLTYFQNEAQLEKSRLLSDRFSAERPKGSFSTLEIQRTEQGDSAMYLCASSSRDREFPQHFGDGTRLSIL.

This clonotype was seen more than once but under ten times. The gene calls are TRBV29-1 and TRBJ2-1; possibly TRBD2 for D (5 bases). The CDR3 runs to 16 residues. CDR1 and CDR2 (germline): SQVTM, ANQGSEA. With 2 bases removed from V and 6 bases from J, the gap between germline ends came to 20 bases. CDR3 in amino acids: CSVEPKGSRLLNEQFF. The CDR3 DNA sequence: TGCAGCGTTGAACCAAAAGGGAGTCGGCTACTCAATGAGCAGTTCTTC.

This clonotype appeared a single time. CDR3 nucleotide sequence: TGCAGTGCTACGCCCGGGGGGCTAAACTCTGGGGCCAACGTCCTGACTTTC. It codes for CSATPGGLNSGANVLTF. The V gene is TRBV20-1, the J gene TRBJ2-6; D may be TRBD2 (7 bases). CDR3 length equals 17 residues. The V gene's germline CDR1 is DFQATT and CDR2 SNEGSKA (reference sequence). V lost 4 bases and J 0 bases, leaving 16 bases between the germline ends.

The CDR3 here is CASSRTRKTPDTQYF. The CDR3 region has the DNA TGTGCCAGCAGCAGGACTAGAAAGACCCCCGATACGCAGTATTTT. V gene TRBV7-2 combines with J gene TRBJ2-3; 7 bases are shared with TRBD2. This CDR3 comprises 15 residues. The ends lost 5 bases at V and 6 bases at J; junction bases unmatched: 11. Germline loops: CDR1 SGHTA, CDR2 FQGNSA.

The rearrangement joins TRBV28 to TRBJ2-3, with D uncertain. This CDR3 region has 12 residues. In germline, CDR1 is MDHEN, CDR2 SYDVKM. V shed 9 bases and J shed 3 bases, with 10 bases lying between them. The CDR3 nucleotides read TGTGCCAGGAGGAGTCTAACAGATACGCAGTATTTT. Amino acids: CARRSLTDTQYF.

Only one count was recorded for this clonotype. The chain recombines TRBV18 with TRBJ2-1, with D possibly matching TRBD2 (5 bases). Trimming shortened V by 0 bases and J by 10 bases, and 16 bases separated the two germline ends. Germline CDR1 reads KGHSH; CDR2 reads LQKENI. This CDR3 region has 15 residues. The CDR3 bases are TGTGCCAGCTCACCACCGTTTGGGGTGTCGGGGGAGCAGTTCTTC. It encodes CASSPPFGVSGEQFF. Complete variable domain (other parts from reference TRBV18 and TRBJ2-1): NAGVMQNPRHLVRRRGQEARLRCSPMKGHSHVYWYRQLPEEGLKFMVYLQKENIIDESGMPKERFSAEFPKEGPSILRIQQVVRGDSAAYFCASSPPFGVSGEQFFGPGTRLTVL.

V gene TRBV29-1 combines with J gene TRBJ2-1; D tentatively fits TRBD1 or TRBD2 (5 bases each). Trimming removed 2 bases at V and 6 bases at J, with 8 bases between. This CDR3 has 12 residues. Germline loops: CDR1 SQVTM, CDR2 ANQGSEA. CDR3 sequence reads: CSVEYGTNEQFF. Here the CDR3 DNA reads TGCAGCGTTGAATACGGGACCAATGAGCAGTTCTTC.